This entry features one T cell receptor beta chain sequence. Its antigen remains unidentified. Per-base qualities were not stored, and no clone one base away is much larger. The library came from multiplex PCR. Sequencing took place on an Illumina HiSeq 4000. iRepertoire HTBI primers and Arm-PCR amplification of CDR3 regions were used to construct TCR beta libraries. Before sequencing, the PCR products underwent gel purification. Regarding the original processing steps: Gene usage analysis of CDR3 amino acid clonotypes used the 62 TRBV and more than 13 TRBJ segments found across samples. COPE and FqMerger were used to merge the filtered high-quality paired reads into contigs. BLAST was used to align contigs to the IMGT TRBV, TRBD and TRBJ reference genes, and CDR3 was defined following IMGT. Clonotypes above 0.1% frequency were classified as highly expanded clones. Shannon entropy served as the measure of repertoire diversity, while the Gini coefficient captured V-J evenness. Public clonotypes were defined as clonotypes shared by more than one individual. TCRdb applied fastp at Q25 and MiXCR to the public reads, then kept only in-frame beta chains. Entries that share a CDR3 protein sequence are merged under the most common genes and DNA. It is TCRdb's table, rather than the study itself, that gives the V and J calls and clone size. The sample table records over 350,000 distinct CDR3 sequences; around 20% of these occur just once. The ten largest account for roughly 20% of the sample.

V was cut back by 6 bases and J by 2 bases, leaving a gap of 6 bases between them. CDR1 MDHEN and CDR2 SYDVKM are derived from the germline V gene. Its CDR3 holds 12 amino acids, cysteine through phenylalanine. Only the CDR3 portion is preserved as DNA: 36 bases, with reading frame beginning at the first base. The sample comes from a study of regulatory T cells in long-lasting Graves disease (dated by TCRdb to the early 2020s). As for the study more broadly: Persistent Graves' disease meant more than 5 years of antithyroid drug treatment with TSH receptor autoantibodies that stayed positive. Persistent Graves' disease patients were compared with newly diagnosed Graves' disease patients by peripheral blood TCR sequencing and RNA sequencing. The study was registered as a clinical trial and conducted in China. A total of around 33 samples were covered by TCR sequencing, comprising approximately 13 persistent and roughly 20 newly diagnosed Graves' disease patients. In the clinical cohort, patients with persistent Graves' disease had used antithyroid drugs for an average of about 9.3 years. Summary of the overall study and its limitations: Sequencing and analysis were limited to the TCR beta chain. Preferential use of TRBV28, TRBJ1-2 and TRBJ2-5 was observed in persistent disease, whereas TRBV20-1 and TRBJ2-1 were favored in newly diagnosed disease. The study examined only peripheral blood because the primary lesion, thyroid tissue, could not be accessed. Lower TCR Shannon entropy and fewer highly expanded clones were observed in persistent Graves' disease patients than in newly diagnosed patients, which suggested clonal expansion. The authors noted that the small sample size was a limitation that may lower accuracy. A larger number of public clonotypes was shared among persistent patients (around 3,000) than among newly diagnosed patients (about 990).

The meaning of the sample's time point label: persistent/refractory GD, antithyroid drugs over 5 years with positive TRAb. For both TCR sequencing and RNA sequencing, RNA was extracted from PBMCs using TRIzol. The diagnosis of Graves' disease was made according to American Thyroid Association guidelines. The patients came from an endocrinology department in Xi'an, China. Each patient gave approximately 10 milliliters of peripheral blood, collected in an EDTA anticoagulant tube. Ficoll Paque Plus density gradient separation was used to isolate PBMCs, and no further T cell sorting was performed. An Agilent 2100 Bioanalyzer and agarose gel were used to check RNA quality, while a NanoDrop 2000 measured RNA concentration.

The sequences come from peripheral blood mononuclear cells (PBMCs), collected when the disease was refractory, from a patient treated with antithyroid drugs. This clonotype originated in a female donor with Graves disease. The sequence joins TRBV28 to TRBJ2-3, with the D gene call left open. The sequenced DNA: TGTGCCAGCAGCCGGATCACAGATACGCAGTATTTT. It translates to CASSRITDTQYF.